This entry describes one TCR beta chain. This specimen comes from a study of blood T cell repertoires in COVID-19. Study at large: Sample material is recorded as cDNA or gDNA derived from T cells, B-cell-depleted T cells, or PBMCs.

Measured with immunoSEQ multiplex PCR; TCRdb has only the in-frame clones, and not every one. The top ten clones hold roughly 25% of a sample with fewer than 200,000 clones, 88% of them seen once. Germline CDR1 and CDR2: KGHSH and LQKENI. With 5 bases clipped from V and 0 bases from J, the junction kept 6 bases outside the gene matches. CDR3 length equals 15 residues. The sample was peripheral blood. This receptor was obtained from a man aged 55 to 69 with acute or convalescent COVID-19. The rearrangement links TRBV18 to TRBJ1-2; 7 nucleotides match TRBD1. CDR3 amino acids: CASSSRQGANYGYTF. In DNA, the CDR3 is TGTGCCAGCTCATCCCGACAGGGAGCTAACTATGGCTACACCTTC.